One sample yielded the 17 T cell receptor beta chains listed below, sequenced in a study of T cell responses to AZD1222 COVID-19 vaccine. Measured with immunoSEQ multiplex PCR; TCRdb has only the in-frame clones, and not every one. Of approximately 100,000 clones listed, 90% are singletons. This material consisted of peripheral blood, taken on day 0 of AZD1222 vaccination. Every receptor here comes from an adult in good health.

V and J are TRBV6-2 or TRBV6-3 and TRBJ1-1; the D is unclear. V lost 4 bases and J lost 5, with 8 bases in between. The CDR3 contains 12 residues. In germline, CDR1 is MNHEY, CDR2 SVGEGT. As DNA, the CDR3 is TGTGCCAGCAGTTGGGGTGGGACTGAAGCTTTCTTT. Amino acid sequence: CASSWGGTEAFF.

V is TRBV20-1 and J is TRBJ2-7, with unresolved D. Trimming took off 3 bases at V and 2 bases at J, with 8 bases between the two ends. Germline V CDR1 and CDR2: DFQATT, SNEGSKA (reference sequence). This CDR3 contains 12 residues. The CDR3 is CSASAGTYEQYF. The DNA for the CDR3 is TGCAGTGCTAGTGCTGGGACCTACGAGCAGTACTTC.

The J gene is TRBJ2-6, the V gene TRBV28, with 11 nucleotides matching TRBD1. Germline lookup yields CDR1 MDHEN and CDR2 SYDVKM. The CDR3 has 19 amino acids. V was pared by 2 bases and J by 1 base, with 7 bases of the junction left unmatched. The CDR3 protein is CASSLRDRGALSGANVLTF. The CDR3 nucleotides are TGTGCCAGCAGTTTAAGGGACAGGGGGGCCCTATCTGGGGCCAACGTCCTGACTTTC.

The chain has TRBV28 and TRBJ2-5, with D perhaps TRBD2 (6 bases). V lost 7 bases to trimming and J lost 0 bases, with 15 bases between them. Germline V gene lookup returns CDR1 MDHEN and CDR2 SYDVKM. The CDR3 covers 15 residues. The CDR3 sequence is CASTPAGGYQETQYF. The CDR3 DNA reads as TGTGCCAGCACACCAGCCGGGGGATACCAAGAGACCCAGTACTTC.

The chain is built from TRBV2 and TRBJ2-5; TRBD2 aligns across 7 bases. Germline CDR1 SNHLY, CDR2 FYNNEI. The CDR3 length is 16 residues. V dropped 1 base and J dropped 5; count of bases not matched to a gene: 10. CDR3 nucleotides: TGTGCCAGCAGTGAAGAGGCTAGCGGATTGGGGGAGACCCAGTACTTC. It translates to CASSEEASGLGETQYF. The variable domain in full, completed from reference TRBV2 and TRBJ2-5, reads EPEVTQTPSHQVTQMGQEVILRCVPISNHLYFYWYRQILGQKVEFLVSFYNNEISEKSEIFDDQFSVERPDGSNFTLKIRSTKLEDSAMYFCASSEEASGLGETQYFGPGTRLLVL.

CDR3 nucleotides: TGTGCCAGCAGTTCTACGGCAGAGCTCTATGGCTACACCTTC. It translates to CASSSTAELYGYTF. V gene TRBV28 combines with J gene TRBJ1-2; D call uncertain. The CDR3 extends over 14 amino acids. The germline V and J ends were trimmed by 4 bases and 4 bases, with 13 bases remaining between them. Per the germline V gene, CDR1 is MDHEN and CDR2 is SYDVKM.

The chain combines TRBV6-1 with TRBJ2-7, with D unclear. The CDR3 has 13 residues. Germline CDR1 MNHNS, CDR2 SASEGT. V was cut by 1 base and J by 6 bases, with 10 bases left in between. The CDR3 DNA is TGTGCCAGCAGTGAAGGTGGTCTGGGCGAGCAGTACTTC. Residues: CASSEGGLGEQYF.

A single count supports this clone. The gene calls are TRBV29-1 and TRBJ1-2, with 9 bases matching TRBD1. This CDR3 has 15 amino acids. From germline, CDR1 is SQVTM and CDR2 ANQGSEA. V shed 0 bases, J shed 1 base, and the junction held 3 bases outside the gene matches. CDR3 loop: CSVEDPGQGNYGYTF. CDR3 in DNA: TGCAGCGTTGAAGATCCGGGACAGGGTAACTATGGCTACACCTTC.

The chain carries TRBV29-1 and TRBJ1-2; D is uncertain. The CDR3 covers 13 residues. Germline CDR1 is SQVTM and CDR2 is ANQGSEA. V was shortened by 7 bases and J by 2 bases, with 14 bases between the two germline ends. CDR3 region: CSGYRGTNYGYTF. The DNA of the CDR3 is TGCAGCGGATACCGAGGCACGAACTATGGCTACACCTTC.

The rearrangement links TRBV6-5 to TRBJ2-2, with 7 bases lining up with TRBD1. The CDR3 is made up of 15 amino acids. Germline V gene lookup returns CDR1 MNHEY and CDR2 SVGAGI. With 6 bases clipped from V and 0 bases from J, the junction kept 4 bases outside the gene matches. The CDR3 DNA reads TGTGCCAGCAGCAGGCAGGGGGCGAACACCGGGGAGCTGTTTTTT. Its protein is CASSRQGANTGELFF.

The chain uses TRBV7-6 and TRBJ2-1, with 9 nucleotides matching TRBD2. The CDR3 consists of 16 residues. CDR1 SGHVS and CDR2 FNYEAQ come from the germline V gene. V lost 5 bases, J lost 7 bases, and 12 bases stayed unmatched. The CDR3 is CASSVASGLAENEQFF. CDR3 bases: TGTGCCAGCAGCGTCGCCTCGGGACTAGCTGAAAATGAGCAGTTCTTC.

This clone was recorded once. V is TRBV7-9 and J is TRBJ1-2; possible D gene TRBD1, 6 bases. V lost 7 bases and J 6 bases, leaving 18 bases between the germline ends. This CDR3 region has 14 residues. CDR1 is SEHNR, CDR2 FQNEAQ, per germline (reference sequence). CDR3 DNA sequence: TGTGCCAGCACCCAGGCAGGGGCTTCGGATGGCTACACCTTC. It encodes CASTQAGASDGYTF.

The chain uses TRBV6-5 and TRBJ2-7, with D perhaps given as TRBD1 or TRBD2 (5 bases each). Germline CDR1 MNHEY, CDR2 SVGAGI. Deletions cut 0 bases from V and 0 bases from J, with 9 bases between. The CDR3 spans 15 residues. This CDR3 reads CASSYSRGISYEQYF. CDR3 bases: TGTGCCAGCAGTTACTCGAGGGGTATCTCCTACGAGCAGTACTTC.

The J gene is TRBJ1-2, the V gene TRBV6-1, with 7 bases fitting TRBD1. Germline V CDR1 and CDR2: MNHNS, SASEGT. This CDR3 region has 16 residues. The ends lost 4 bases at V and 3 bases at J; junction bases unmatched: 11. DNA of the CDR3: TGTGCCAGCAGTGGCGACACTCGGGACAGCCACTATGGCTACACCTTC. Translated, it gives CASSGDTRDSHYGYTF.

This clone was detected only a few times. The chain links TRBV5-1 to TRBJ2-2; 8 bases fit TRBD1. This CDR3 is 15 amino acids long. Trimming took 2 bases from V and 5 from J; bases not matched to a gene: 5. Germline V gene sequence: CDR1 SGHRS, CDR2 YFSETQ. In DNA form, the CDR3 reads TGCGCCAGCAGCTTAGGACAGGGTGGGACCGGGGAGCTGTTTTTT. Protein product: CASSLGQGGTGELFF.

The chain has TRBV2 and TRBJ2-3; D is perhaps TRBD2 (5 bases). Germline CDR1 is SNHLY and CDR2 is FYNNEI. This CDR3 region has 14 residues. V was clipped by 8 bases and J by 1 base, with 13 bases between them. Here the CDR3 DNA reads TGTGCCAGCCTCCTGAAGGGAGGCACAGATACGCAGTATTTT. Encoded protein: CASLLKGGTDTQYF.

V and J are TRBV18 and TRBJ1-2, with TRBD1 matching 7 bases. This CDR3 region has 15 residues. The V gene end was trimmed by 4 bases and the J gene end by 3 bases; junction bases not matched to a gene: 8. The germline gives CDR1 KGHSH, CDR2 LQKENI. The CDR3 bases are TGTGCCAGCTCACAACTTCGTGGGACAGACTATGGCTACACCTTC. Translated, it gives CASSQLRGTDYGYTF.